This T cell receptor beta chain was captured by sequencing in a study of blood T cell repertoires in COVID-19. For the study at large: The samples span acute and convalescent COVID-19 from the United States, Italy and Spain. Nucleic acid was either cDNA or gDNA, and it came from T cells, B-cell-depleted T cells, or PBMCs.

By sample fraction, this clone is medium-sized. V was clipped by 8 bases and J by 8 bases, with 12 bases between them. The germline V gene has CDR1 LGHDT and CDR2 YNNKEL (reference sequence). The CDR3 spans 11 residues. In the original processing: Cell counts per sample came from amplifying reference gene primers. Libraries were prepared by immunoSEQ multiplex PCR; TCRdb keeps only in-frame clonotypes and omits some of them. D and trimming come from the DNA, and the V and J calls and clone size come from that table. The sample has around 300,000 clones, around 88% seen once. V is TRBV3-1 (or the pseudogene TRBV3-2) and J is TRBJ1-1; the D is unclear. This TCR was recovered from a woman under 40 who had recovered from COVID-19. Sequenced input: peripheral blood. The CDR3 DNA reads TGTGCCAGCGGTGAGTGGTCAGAAGCTTTCTTT. Protein: CASGEWSEAFF.